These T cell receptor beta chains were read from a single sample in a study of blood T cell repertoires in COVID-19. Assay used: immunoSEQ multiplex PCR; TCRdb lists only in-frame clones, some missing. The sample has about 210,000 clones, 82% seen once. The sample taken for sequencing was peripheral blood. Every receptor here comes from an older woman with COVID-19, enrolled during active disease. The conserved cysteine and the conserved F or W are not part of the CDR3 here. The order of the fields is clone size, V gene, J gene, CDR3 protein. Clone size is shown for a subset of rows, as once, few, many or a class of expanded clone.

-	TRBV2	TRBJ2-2	ASSGAGVAGVVGELF
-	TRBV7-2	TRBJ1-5	ASSLDGRGNQPQH
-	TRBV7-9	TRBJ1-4	ASSPGTGSEKLF
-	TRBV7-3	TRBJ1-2	ASSPGVNYGYT
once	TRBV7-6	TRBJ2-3	ASSPRLAGFGDTQY
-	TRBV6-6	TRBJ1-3	ASRVDRSRNTIY
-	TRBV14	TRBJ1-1	ASSSQGFNTEAF
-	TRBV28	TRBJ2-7	ASSLPGQGSYEQY
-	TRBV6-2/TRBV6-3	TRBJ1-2	ASSYSGRYT
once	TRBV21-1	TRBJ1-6	ASRRIREHNSPLH
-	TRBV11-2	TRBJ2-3	ASSRGTSHTDTQY
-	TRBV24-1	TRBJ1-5	ATSDQGDRSQPQH
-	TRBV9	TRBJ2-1	ASSERPLEEQF
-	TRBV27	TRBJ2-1	ASSHYSQGNEQF
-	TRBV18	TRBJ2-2	ASSPMGQGAGGELF
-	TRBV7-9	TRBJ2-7	ATPGTSGPYEQY
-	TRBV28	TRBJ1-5	ASNPGGAVQPQH
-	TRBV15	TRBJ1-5	ATSRASNQPQH
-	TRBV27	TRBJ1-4	APPRGEITTNEKLF
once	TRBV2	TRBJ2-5	ASSPNSLETQY
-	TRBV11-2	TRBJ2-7	ASSPGTGGYHEQY
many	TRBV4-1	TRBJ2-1	ASSGVSSADNEQF
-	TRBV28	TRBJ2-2	ASEQINTGELF
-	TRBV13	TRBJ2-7	ASSSPGQALYEQY
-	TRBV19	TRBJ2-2	ASSSLRTINTGELF
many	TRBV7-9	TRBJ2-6	ASSFRDTPFSGANVLT
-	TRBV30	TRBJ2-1	AWSGAGGSYNEQF
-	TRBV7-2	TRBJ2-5	ASSLAGGDGETQY
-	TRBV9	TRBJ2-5	ASSASGSVETQY
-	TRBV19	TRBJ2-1	ASSMMSSYNEQF
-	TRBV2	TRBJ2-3	ATTLGDTQY
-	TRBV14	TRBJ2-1	ASSLLAGEIYNEQF
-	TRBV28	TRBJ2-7	ASRGWTGETYEQY
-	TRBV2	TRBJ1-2	ASNFEDYGYT
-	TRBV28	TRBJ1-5	ASSDDRGKSNQPQH
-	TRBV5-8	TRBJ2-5	ASSLKGAQETQY
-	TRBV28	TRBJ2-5	ASSFAGGGKTQY
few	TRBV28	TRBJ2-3	ASRKSTVADTQY
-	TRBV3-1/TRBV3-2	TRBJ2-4	ASSQWTGSWIQY
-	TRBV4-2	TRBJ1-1	ASTGDRDTEAF
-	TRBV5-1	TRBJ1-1	ASSLAAGRNTEAF
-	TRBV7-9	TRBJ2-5	ASSFPGEWETQY
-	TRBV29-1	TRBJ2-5	SVSFLLAGGGYQETQY
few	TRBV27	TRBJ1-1	ASSAAGRNTEAF
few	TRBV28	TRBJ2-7	ASRTASYEQY